This passage covers 17 T cell receptor beta chains from one sample sequenced in a study of T cells after yellow fever vaccination (dated by TCRdb to about 2019). The library relied on 5' RACE. TCRdb records Illumina HiSeq 2500 as the sequencer. Using fastp trimming at Q25 and MiXCR clonotype assembly, TCRdb reanalyzed the public sequencing data and kept in-frame beta chains. When rows share a CDR3 protein, they turn into one entry using the most common DNA and genes. Here the sample has some 73,000 distinct CDR3 sequences; around 7% occur a single time. Roughly 41% of the sample lies in the top ten. The treatment or condition label, read with the paper, signifies: live attenuated yellow fever vaccine strain. The material was CD8+ T cells sorted from PBMCs, obtained on the day of the yellow fever booster vaccination. The receptors were sampled from a young man who received the YFV17D yellow fever vaccine.

This sequence joins TRBV15 and TRBJ2-1; TRBD2 matches at 9 bases. The CDR3 loop spans 15 amino acids. The J segment lost 8 bases and the V segment lost 1 base, leaving 6 bases of the junction unmatched. The germline V gene encodes CDR1 LNHNV and CDR2 YYDKDF (reference sequence). The CDR3 DNA reads TGTGCCACCAGCAGAGTCGCGGGAGGGCCCTATGAGCAGTTCTTC. Protein product: CATSRVAGGPYEQFF. The full variable domain, completed using reference TRBV15 and TRBJ2-1, is DAMVIQNPRYQVTQFGKPVTLSCSQTLNHNVMYWYQQKSSQAPKLLFHYYDKDFNNEADTPDNFQSRRPNTSFCFLDIRSPGLGDTAMYLCATSRVAGGPYEQFFGPGTRLTVL.

This clonotype turned up a few times. The chain's CDR3 is CASSDLRGSYNEQFF. The CDR3 DNA is TGCGCCAGCAGTGATCTGAGGGGCTCCTACAATGAGCAGTTCTTC. J is TRBJ2-1 and V is TRBV10-1; D might be TRBD1 or TRBD2, each matching 5 bases. Germline loops: CDR1 WNHNN, CDR2 SYGVQD (reference sequence). Trimming pared 3 bases from V and 0 bases from J, leaving 9 bases between. The length of the CDR3 is 15 residues.

In this sample, this clonotype turned up once. The rearrangement links TRBV4-3 to TRBJ2-1; D not certain. V was pared by 4 bases and J by 7 bases, with 14 bases between. The germline gives CDR1 LGHNA, CDR2 YSLEER. CDR3 length: 14 residues. The CDR3 DNA reads as TGCGCCAGCAGCCCCTCGAAATGGCCGAATGAGCAGTTCTTC. This sequence encodes CASSPSKWPNEQFF.

This clonotype was detected a few times. The rearrangement joins TRBV6-1 to TRBJ2-5, with 7 bases that match TRBD1. Trimming took 4 bases from V and 4 from J; bases not matched to a gene: 9. Looked up from germline, CDR1 is MNHNS and CDR2 is SASEGT. The CDR3 sequence is 15 residues long. The CDR3 sequence: CASSVSTGWTETQYF. The CDR3 DNA is TGTGCCAGCAGTGTTTCGACAGGGTGGACAGAGACCCAGTACTTC.

This clonotype was detected only a few times. V is TRBV10-3 and J is TRBJ2-7, with 7 bases aligning to TRBD1. The V and J ends lost 4 bases and 5 bases, in that order; junction bases with no gene match: 8. The length of the CDR3 is 14 residues. Germline assignment: CDR1 ENHRY and CDR2 SYGVKD. Written as DNA, the CDR3 is TGTGCCATCAGTGCGTCGAGGGGGCAGGACGAGCAGTACTTC. Translated: CAISASRGQDEQYF.

V gene TRBV2 combines with J gene TRBJ2-1; D tentatively fits TRBD1 or TRBD2 (5 bases each). Trimming shortened V by 6 bases and J by 9 bases, and 18 bases separated the two germline ends. This CDR3 contains 14 residues. Germline lookup yields CDR1 SNHLY and CDR2 FYNNEI. CDR3 in amino acids: CASSASSEGFEQFF. CDR3 DNA: TGTGCCAGCAGCGCTAGCTCAGAGGGGTTTGAGCAGTTCTTC. The whole variable domain, filled in from reference TRBV2 and TRBJ2-1, reads EPEVTQTPSHQVTQMGQEVILRCVPISNHLYFYWYRQILGQKVEFLVSFYNNEISEKSEIFDDQFSVERPDGSNFTLKIRSTKLEDSAMYFCASSASSEGFEQFFGPGTRLTVL.

The chain carries TRBV15 and TRBJ1-1, with D possibly being TRBD1 (6 bases). V gave up 3 bases and J gave up 0 bases, with 11 bases separating them. CDR1 is LNHNV and CDR2 is YYDKDF in the germline V gene (reference sequence). The CDR3 consists of 15 residues. The CDR3 protein is CATSSPGALNTEAFF. CDR3 coding DNA: TGTGCCACCAGCAGTCCGGGGGCCTTGAACACTGAAGCTTTCTTT.

There are a few counts of this clonotype. The gene calls are TRBV24-1 and TRBJ2-2; D not resolved. The CDR3 is 13 residues long. Germline V gene data show CDR1 as KGHDR and CDR2 as SFDVKD. The V gene lost 6 bases and the J gene lost 4 bases, with 8 bases spanning the gap. Here the CDR3 DNA reads TGTGCCACCAGTAGCCTAGGCACCGGGGAGCTGTTTTTT. Amino acids: CATSSLGTGELFF.

This clonotype appeared many times. The chain couples TRBV12-3 or TRBV12-4 to TRBJ2-7; D tentatively reads TRBD1 or TRBD2 (5 bases each). The V end was cut by 3 bases, the J end by 1 base, with 7 bases between. The CDR3 sequence is 13 residues long. CDR3 sequence reads: CASSFGGSYEQYF. For the CDR3, the DNA is TGTGCCAGCAGTTTTGGGGGATCCTACGAGCAGTACTTC.

This clonotype was seen more than once but under ten times. This rearrangement joins TRBV20-1 to TRBJ2-3; TRBD1 agrees at 9 bases. Germline CDR1 DFQATT, CDR2 SNEGSKA (reference sequence). The CDR3 contains 15 residues. Germline trimming cut 6 bases from V and 2 bases from J; bases unmatched to any gene: 9. The DNA for the CDR3 is TGCAGTGCAGAGACAGGGGGGTCTGACACAGATACGCAGTATTTT. Its protein is CSAETGGSDTDTQYF.

This chain connects TRBV10-3 to TRBJ2-7; D is possibly TRBD2 (6 bases). V was trimmed by 4 bases and J by 3 bases, leaving 10 bases between them. CDR1 is ENHRY, CDR2 SYGVKD, per germline. The CDR3 sequence is 13 residues long. The CDR3: CAISGGTHYEQYF. For the CDR3, the DNA is TGTGCCATCAGTGGTGGGACTCACTACGAGCAGTACTTC.

The table lists this clonotype with a few counts. The chain recombines TRBV5-1 with TRBJ2-3, with 7 bases aligning to TRBD2. V lost 9 bases to trimming and J lost 4 bases; unmatched junction nucleotides: 8. In germline, CDR1 is SGHRS, CDR2 YFSETQ. This CDR3 spans 13 amino acids. CDR3 protein: CATRERGADTQYF. Here the CDR3 DNA reads TGCGCCACCAGGGAGCGGGGAGCAGATACGCAGTATTTT.

This clonotype was found many times. The CDR3 reads CASSVGLEGTEAFF. The CDR3 bases are TGTGCCAGCAGCGTTGGGTTGGAGGGGACTGAAGCTTTCTTT. V and J are TRBV9 and TRBJ1-1, with D possibly being TRBD1 (5 bases). This CDR3 is 14 amino acids long. Deletions cut 2 bases from V and 5 bases from J, with 13 bases between. Looked up from germline, CDR1 is SGDLS and CDR2 is YYNGEE.

With regard to this clonotype: Relative to the germline gene, one junction end is altered; a read error may explain this. The V and J genes are TRBV10-3 and TRBJ2-1, with unresolved D. Germline-derived CDR1 and CDR2 are ENHRY and SYGVKD. The CDR3 has 11 residues. The CDR3 loop is CAISIGNEQFF. The CDR3 nucleotides are TGCGCCATCAGTATTGGAAATGAGCAGTTCTTC.

The chain joins TRBV21-1 to TRBJ2-7; no DNA check was done on the table's D call, TRBD1. TRBV21-1 is labeled a pseudogene. The CDR3 sequence is 14 residues long. CDR3 coding DNA: TGTGCCAGCAGCCTACGGGACCCGGCCTACGAGCAGTACTTC. It is translated as CASSLRDPAYEQYF.

The chain combines TRBV19 with TRBJ2-2, with D perhaps given as TRBD1 or TRBD2 (5 bases each). This CDR3 contains 12 residues. The ends were cut back, 11 bases at V and 3 bases at J, with 10 bases in the middle. CDR1 is LNHDA, CDR2 SQIVND, per germline (reference sequence). The chain's CDR3 is CALGRDTGELFF. The CDR3 DNA follows: TGTGCCTTGGGACGAGACACCGGGGAGCTGTTTTTT. Supplemented by reference TRBV19 and TRBJ2-2, the full variable domain reads DGGITQSPKYLFRKEGQNVTLSCEQNLNHDAMYWYRQDPGQGLRLIYYSQIVNDFQKGDIAEGYSVSREKKESFPLTVTSAQKNPTAFYLCALGRDTGELFFGEGSRLTVL.

This clonotype appeared many times. This sequence joins TRBV6-4 and TRBJ2-3; D ambiguous. Germline V gene lookup returns CDR1 MRHNA and CDR2 SNTAGT. CDR3 size: 15 residues. Deletions cut 5 bases from V and 3 bases from J, with 15 bases between. This CDR3 is CASSSRPEGTDTQYF. The CDR3 nucleotides are TGTGCCAGCAGTTCGCGTCCAGAAGGTACAGATACGCAGTATTTT.